The next 24 T cell receptor beta chains were all read from a single sample in a study of T cells in Graves' hyperthyroidism and ophthalmopathy. Using RNA transcripts as the source, TCR beta CDR3 regions were amplified. With the HTBI primer set, the TCR CDR3 went through a first round of RT-PCR. TCRdb fed the multiplex PCR reads into MiXCR, producing one record per CDR3 protein. Of some 370,000 distinct CDR3 sequences in the sample, about a sixth were seen once. The source material was blood. These receptors all come from a woman in her thirties with Graves' hyperthyroidism that later progressed to Graves' ophthalmopathy.

In regard to this clonotype: This sequence may be a read error, since a much larger clone differs from it by one base. The V gene is TRBV6-1, the J gene TRBJ2-2; D call uncertain. Germline values: CDR1 MNHNS, CDR2 SASEGT. The CDR3 is 13 residues long. Trimming removed 2 bases at V and 2 bases at J, with 3 bases between. The CDR3 loop is CASSEYNTGELFF. Here the CDR3 DNA reads TGTGCCAGCAGTGAATATAACACCGGGGAGCTGTTTTTT.

Many counts were recorded for this clonotype. The chain joins TRBV29-1 to TRBJ2-1; D assignment may be TRBD1 or TRBD2 (5 bases each). In germline, CDR1 is SQVTM, CDR2 ANQGSEA. CDR3 length: 14 residues. Trimming cost V 6 bases and J 4 bases, with 16 bases left between them. As DNA, the CDR3 is TGCAGCGTAGAACCGGGACCACGTTACAATGAGCAGTTCTTC. Protein sequence: CSVEPGPRYNEQFF.

The CDR3 sequence: CASSLGVAAAYNEQFF. The CDR3 DNA sequence: TGTGCCAGCAGCTTAGGGGTAGCGGCGGCTTACAATGAGCAGTTCTTC. The rearrangement uses TRBV7-9 and TRBJ2-1; D may be TRBD2 (6 bases). The length of the CDR3 is 16 residues. V gave up 1 base and J gave up 4 bases, with 14 bases separating them. Germline V gives CDR1 SEHNR, CDR2 FQNEAQ (reference sequence). Variable domain in full (rest from reference TRBV7-9 and TRBJ2-1): DTGVSQNPRHKITKRGQNVTFRCDPISEHNRLYWYRQTLGQGPEFLTYFQNEAQLEKSRLLSDRFSAERPKGSFSTLEIQRTEQGDSAMYLCASSLGVAAAYNEQFFGPGTRLTVL.

This clonotype has at least ten counts. Here the CDR3 reads CSASDSGGATNYGYTF. The CDR3 DNA is TGCAGTGCTAGCGACAGCGGAGGGGCTACTAACTATGGCTACACCTTC. J is TRBJ1-2 and V is TRBV20-1, with D perhaps matching TRBD1 (5 bases). Germline V lookup: CDR1 DFQATT, CDR2 SNEGSKA (reference sequence). There are 16 residues in the CDR3. Trimming stripped 3 bases from V and 0 bases from J, with 17 bases between.

This clonotype appeared many times. Written as DNA, the CDR3 is TGTGCCACCAGCACAGAGGGACAGGGCTACGAGCAGTACTTC. This gives the protein CATSTEGQGYEQYF. This chain joins TRBV15 and TRBJ2-7; 9 nucleotides agree with TRBD1. Losses at the gene ends were 4 bases for V and 3 bases for J; bases not matched to a gene: 4. CDR3 length equals 14 residues. Germline CDR1 is LNHNV and CDR2 is YYDKDF (reference sequence).

This clonotype was seen many times. This sequence joins TRBV6-2 or TRBV6-3 and TRBJ1-6; TRBD1 agrees at 10 bases. Germline CDR1 and CDR2: MNHEY and SVGEGT. V lost 0 bases, J lost 5 bases, and 7 bases stayed unmatched. The length of the CDR3 is 18 residues. CDR3 protein: CASSYSPGTGVHNSPLHF. The CDR3 nucleotides are TGTGCCAGCAGTTACTCGCCCGGGACAGGGGTTCATAATTCACCCCTCCACTTT.

A word on this clonotype: This may come from a read error, since a much larger clone is one base off. This chain links TRBV7-9 with TRBJ2-7; no clear D gene. The CDR3 has 15 amino acids. Looked up from germline, CDR1 is SEHNR and CDR2 is FQNEAQ (reference sequence). The CDR3 loop is CASSLDSRQSYGQYF. Here the CDR3 DNA reads TGTGCCAGCAGCTTAGATTCCAGGCAGTCCTACGGGCAGTACTTC.

In its sample, this clonotype was seen a few times. The chain combines TRBV9 with TRBJ2-7; 10 bases are a match to TRBD2. The V gene's germline CDR1 is SGDLS and CDR2 YYNGEE. CDR3 length: 14 residues. Losses at the gene ends were 4 bases for V and 3 bases for J; bases not matched to a gene: 4. DNA for the CDR3: TGTGCCAGCAGCACCGGACTAGCGGACTACGAGCAGTACTTC. Translating gives CASSTGLADYEQYF.

This clonotype occurred many times. This chain links TRBV20-1 with TRBJ2-1; possibly TRBD1 for D (6 bases). Trimming took 6 bases from V and 0 from J, leaving 18 bases between them. The CDR3 sequence is 16 residues long. CDR1 and CDR2 from the germline V gene are DFQATT and SNEGSKA (reference sequence). CDR3 region: CSAGQQGPSSYNEQFF. The CDR3 DNA is TGCAGTGCCGGGCAGCAGGGGCCTAGCTCCTACAATGAGCAGTTCTTC.

This clonotype has only a few counts. The chain combines TRBV20-1 with TRBJ1-1, with D hard to call. Germline V lookup: CDR1 DFQATT, CDR2 SNEGSKA (reference sequence). V dropped 5 bases and J dropped 0 bases, with 10 bases sitting between them. This CDR3 spans 13 amino acids. For the CDR3, the DNA is TGCAGTGCTCCGCAGCAGATGAACACTGAAGCTTTCTTT. This sequence encodes CSAPQQMNTEAFF.

The chain employs TRBV6-2 or TRBV6-3 and TRBJ2-7, with a weak D call TRBD1 (6 bases). With 6 bases removed from V and 2 bases from J, the gap between germline ends came to 11 bases. Germline CDR1 is MNHEY and CDR2 is SVGEGT. There are 13 residues in the CDR3. The CDR3 DNA follows: TGTGCCAGCAGATCAGGGGCGGCCTACGAGCAGTACTTC. Translating it yields CASRSGAAYEQYF.

This clonotype was counted between two and nine times. The chain employs TRBV5-6 and TRBJ2-5; 9 bases agree with TRBD1. V dropped 7 bases and J dropped 1; count of bases not matched to a gene: 5. Germline assignment: CDR1 SGHDT and CDR2 YYEEEE. This CDR3 has 14 amino acids. The DNA of the CDR3 is TGTGCCAGCGGGAACAGGGGGCGCCAAGAGACCCAGTACTTC. Encoded protein: CASGNRGRQETQYF.

This clonotype has a count of ten or more. V and J are TRBV29-1 and TRBJ2-1, with a possible D match to TRBD1 (5 bases). Per the germline V gene, CDR1 is SQVTM and CDR2 is ANQGSEA. The CDR3 contains 12 residues. Trimming shortened V by 6 bases and J by 6 bases, and 12 bases separated the two germline ends. The CDR3 coding sequence is TGCAGCGTCCTGGGGCAGACCAATGAGCAGTTCTTC. As protein: CSVLGQTNEQFF.

The DNA for the CDR3 is TGTGCCATCAGTCCATCCGCGGGCCTAGCGGGAGCGGCCACAGATACGCAGTATTTT. It translates to CAISPSAGLAGAATDTQYF. V and J are TRBV3-1 and TRBJ2-3, with TRBD2 identical over 10 bases. Germline CDR1 is LGHDT and CDR2 is YNNKEL (reference sequence). V trimming: 10 bases; J trimming: 2 bases; junction bases outside the gene matches: 21. The CDR3 covers 19 residues.

This CDR3 is CASSLGGGLGVREQYF. The CDR3 DNA reads as TGTGCCAGCAGCTTGGGCGGGGGACTAGGGGTTCGCGAGCAGTACTTC. V usage is TRBV5-4 and J usage is TRBJ2-7; 8 nucleotides line up with TRBD2. The CDR3 length is 16 residues. Germline lookup yields CDR1 SGHNT and CDR2 YYREEE (reference sequence). V shed 0 bases, J shed 6 bases, and the junction held 11 bases outside the gene matches.

This clonotype was picked up a small number of times. This may stem from a read error, because a much larger clone lies one nucleotide away. This sequence joins TRBV12-3 or TRBV12-4 and TRBJ2-3; TRBD1 aligns across 8 bases. This CDR3 has 15 residues. The CDR3 protein is CASSSPRGRRDAQYF. The CDR3 DNA reads TGTGCCAGCAGCAGCCCCAGGGGGCGACGAGATGCGCAGTATTTT.

This clonotype has a handful of counts. The chain combines TRBV5-1 with TRBJ1-1; 8 nucleotides align to TRBD1. Germline lookup yields CDR1 SGHRS and CDR2 YFSETQ. The CDR3 is made up of 15 amino acids. V gave up 4 bases and J gave up 1 base; unmatched junction bases: 6. The CDR3 region is CASSRAGTGNTEAFF. CDR3 nucleotides: TGCGCCAGCAGCAGGGCCGGGACAGGGAACACTGAAGCTTTCTTT.

There are many counts of this clonotype. The V gene is TRBV20-1, the J gene TRBJ1-2; unclear D gene. In germline, CDR1 is DFQATT, CDR2 SNEGSKA (reference sequence). The V end lost 1 base, the J end lost 9 bases, and 15 bases lay between the germline ends. The CDR3 sequence is 13 residues long. CDR3 amino acids: CSARVPDFPSYTF. In DNA form, the CDR3 reads TGCAGTGCTAGAGTTCCGGATTTCCCCAGCTACACCTTC.

At least ten counts were recorded for this clonotype. The gene calls are TRBV11-2 and TRBJ1-4; tentatively, D is TRBD1 (5 bases). With 5 bases removed from V and 6 bases from J, the gap between germline ends came to 13 bases. The CDR3 extends over 14 amino acids. Germline V lookup: CDR1 SGHAT, CDR2 FQNNGV. The CDR3 DNA sequence: TGTGCCAGCAGCCCCAGGATGGGGCATGAAAAACTGTTTTTT. This translates into CASSPRMGHEKLFF.

The DNA of the CDR3 is TGCAGTGCTCCCGGGCTAGCGGGCACAGATACGCAGTATTTT. Encoded protein: CSAPGLAGTDTQYF. The genes are TRBV20-1 and TRBJ2-3; the match to TRBD2 covers 7 bases. Germline V lookup: CDR1 DFQATT, CDR2 SNEGSKA (reference sequence). The CDR3 loop spans 14 amino acids. J gave up 1 base and V 5 bases, and 6 bases lay outside the gene matches.

This clonotype was detected only a few times. The V call is TRBV19, the J call TRBJ2-7, with D possibly being TRBD1 or TRBD2 (5 bases each). The CDR3 loop spans 14 amino acids. Germline values: CDR1 LNHDA, CDR2 SQIVND (reference sequence). The V end was cut by 3 bases, the J end by 3 bases, with 12 bases between. CDR3 in DNA: TGTGCCAGTAGTATTAGGGACCGACTCTACGAGCAGTACTTC. Translated, it gives CASSIRDRLYEQYF.

The V gene is TRBV9, the J gene TRBJ2-7, with TRBD2 as a possible D gene (5 bases). The CDR3 runs to 14 residues. In germline, CDR1 is SGDLS, CDR2 YYNGEE. V gave up 0 bases and J gave up 2 bases, with 9 bases separating them. The CDR3 coding sequence is TGTGCCAGCAGCGTAGGAGGGCTTACCTACGAGCAGTACTTC. Encoded protein: CASSVGGLTYEQYF. The full variable domain, with the rest looked up from reference TRBV9 and TRBJ2-7, is DSGVTQTPKHLITATGQRVTLRCSPRSGDLSVYWYQQSLDQGLQFLIQYYNGEERAKGNILERFSAQQFPDLHSELNLSSLELGDSALYFCASSVGGLTYEQYFGPGTRLTVT.

This rearrangement joins TRBV10-2 to TRBJ2-7; D not resolved. V lost 0 bases, J lost 7 bases, and 10 bases lay in between. Germline CDR1 reads WSHSY; CDR2 reads SAAADI. CDR3 length: 13 residues. CDR3 protein: CASSESTWGEQYF. Here the CDR3 DNA reads TGCGCCAGCAGTGAGTCGACGTGGGGAGAGCAGTACTTC.

This clonotype has at least ten counts. The chain employs TRBV2 and TRBJ1-3; 7 bases map to TRBD1. V dropped 8 bases and J dropped 7; count of bases not matched to a gene: 11. Germline lookup yields CDR1 SNHLY and CDR2 FYNNEI. This CDR3 has 14 amino acids. The CDR3 region is CASYRGHGRNTIYF. Here the CDR3 DNA reads TGTGCCAGCTACAGGGGACACGGGAGGAACACCATATATTTT.